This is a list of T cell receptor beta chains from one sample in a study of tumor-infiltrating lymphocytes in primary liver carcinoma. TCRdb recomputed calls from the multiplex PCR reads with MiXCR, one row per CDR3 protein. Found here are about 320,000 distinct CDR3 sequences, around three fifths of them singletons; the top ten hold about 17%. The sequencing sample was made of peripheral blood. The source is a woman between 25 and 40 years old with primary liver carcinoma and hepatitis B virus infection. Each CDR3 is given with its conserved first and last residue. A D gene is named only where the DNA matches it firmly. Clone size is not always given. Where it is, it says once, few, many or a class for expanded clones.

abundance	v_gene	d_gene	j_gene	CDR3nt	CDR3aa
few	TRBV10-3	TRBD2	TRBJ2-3	TGTGCCACTTCTAGCGGGAGGGCCGCCGATACGCAGTATTTT	CATSSGRAADTQYF
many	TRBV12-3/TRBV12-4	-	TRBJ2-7	TGTGCCAGCAGTTGGGGGGCCGAGCAGTACTTC	CASSWGAEQYF
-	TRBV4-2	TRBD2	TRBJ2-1	TGTGTCAGCAGCGGGAGCTCACGTCCTGAGCAGTTCTTC	CVSSGSSRPEQFF
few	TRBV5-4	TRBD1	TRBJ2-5	TGTGCCAGCAGGCTGACAGGGCAGGAGACCCAGTACTTC	CASRLTGQETQYF
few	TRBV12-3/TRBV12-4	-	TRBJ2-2	TGTGCCAGCAGCCTCGTAGTCGGTCCCGGGGAGCTGTTTTTT	CASSLVVGPGELFF
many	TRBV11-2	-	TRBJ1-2	TGTGCCAGCAGCTTAGATCTATGGGGGGATGGCTACACCTTC	CASSLDLWGDGYTF
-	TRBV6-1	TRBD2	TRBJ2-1	TGTGCCAGCAGCCGTGTAGCGGGGCCCTACAATGACCAGTTCTTC	CASSRVAGPYNDQFF
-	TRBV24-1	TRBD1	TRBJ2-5	TGTGCCACCAGTGGCTCACCCTCGGGACAGATGTACCAAGAGACCCAGTACTTC	CATSGSPSGQMYQETQYF
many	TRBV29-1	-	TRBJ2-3	TGCAGCGTTATCCTCCTCGATACGCAGTATTTT	CSVILLDTQYF
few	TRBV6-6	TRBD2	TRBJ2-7	TGTGCCAGCAGTTACTCCCAAGCGGGAGGTCCCTACGAGCAGTACTTC	CASSYSQAGGPYEQYF
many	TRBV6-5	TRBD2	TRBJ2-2	TGTGCCAGCAGTTACTCGTCTAGCGGGAGTGCCGGGGAGCTGTTTTTT	CASSYSSSGSAGELFF
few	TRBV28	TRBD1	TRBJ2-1	TGTGCCAGTATGACCGGGACAGCCTACAATGAGCAGTTCTTC	CASMTGTAYNEQFF
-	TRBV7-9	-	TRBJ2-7	TGTGCCAGCAGCTTTTCCCAGGGTTTCGCCTACGAGCAGTACTTC	CASSFSQGFAYEQYF
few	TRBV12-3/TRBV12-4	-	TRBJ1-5	TGTGCCAGCAGCCCGGCTGGGGGGTATAATCAGCCCCAGCATTTT	CASSPAGGYNQPQHF
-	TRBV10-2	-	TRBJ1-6	TGCGCCAGCAGCGCAAAACCGGAGGGTGGGTCACCCCTCCACTTT	CASSAKPEGGSPLHF
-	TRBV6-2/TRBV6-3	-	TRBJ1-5	TGTGCCAGCAGTTCGGTTTGGGTGGAGCCCCAGCATTTT	CASSSVWVEPQHF
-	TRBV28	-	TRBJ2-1	TGTGCCAGCAGTTTACTCCCACGGCCTTTAAGTCTGGATGAGCAGTTCTTC	CASSLLPRPLSLDEQFF
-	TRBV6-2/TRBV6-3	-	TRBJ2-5	TGTGCCAGCAGTTACTTGTCGGCTCAAGATACCCAGTACTTC	CASSYLSAQDTQYF
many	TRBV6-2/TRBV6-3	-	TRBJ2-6	TGTGCCAGCAGTTACCGTACGACAGACTCTGGGGCCAACGTCCTGACTTTC	CASSYRTTDSGANVLTF
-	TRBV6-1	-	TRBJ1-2	TGTGCCAGCAGTGAAGGGCCGAAAGACTATGACTACACCTTC	CASSEGPKDYDYTF
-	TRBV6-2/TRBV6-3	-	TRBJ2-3	TGTGTCAGCAGTTACGTTGCGAGTTTCGGCGATACGCAGTATTTT	CVSSYVASFGDTQYF
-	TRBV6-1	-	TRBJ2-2	TGTGCCAGCCGTGGGGCAAACACCGGGGATCTGTTTTTT	CASRGANTGDLFF